This T cell receptor (beta chain) emerged from a study of CD8+ T cells in alopecia areata. General study points: Clonality in the scalp and expanded CD8+ clones ranked among the top 100 were significantly decreased by tofacitinib. Scalp and blood samples kept many expanded lesional clones throughout tofacitinib. Clarity of TCR sharing across patients fell short of that in mice, possibly HLA-related.

The sample's treatment: oral pan-JAK inhibitor, 5-10 mg twice daily. Punch biopsies of lesional scalp, plus peripheral blood, were taken from alopecia areata patients. Notes on this clone: Its matching antigen is unknown.

CDR1 is SGHVS and CDR2 is FNYEAQ in the germline V gene. This CDR3 is 16 amino acids long. V gave up 5 bases and J gave up 1 base; unmatched junction bases: 4. Investigators isolated RNA and reverse transcribed it into cDNA to act as the sequencing template. Sequencing used immunoSEQ multiplex PCR; TCRdb keeps in-frame clones, though not all of them. The profile covers fewer than 110,000 clones, with 80% to 90% appearing a single time and 11% taken by the ten largest. The specimen comprised CD8+ T cells sorted from blood, sampled between weeks 30 and 35, from a patient treated with tofacitinib. The chain is built from TRBV7-6 and TRBJ2-3; 12 bases map to TRBD2. This TCR came from a human donor with alopecia areata. As DNA, the CDR3 is TGTGCCAGCAGCCCCCGACTAGCGGGGGGCACAGATACGCAGTATTTT. This sequence encodes CASSPRLAGGTDTQYF.